A single sample is the source of the 28 T cell receptor beta chains below, sequenced in a study of blood T cell repertoires in COVID-19. Clones were sequenced by immunoSEQ multiplex PCR, and TCRdb holds only the in-frame ones, with some missing. Of around 67,000 clones in the sample, around 82% were seen once. The specimen sequenced was peripheral blood. The receptors shown here come from a man older than 75 with active COVID-19.

This clone came up once. J is TRBJ2-7 and V is TRBV19; no firm D call. This CDR3 is built from 13 residues. V was shortened by 9 bases and J by 0 bases, with 12 bases between the two germline ends. CDR1 LNHDA and CDR2 SQIVND come from the germline V gene (reference sequence). DNA of the CDR3: TGTGCCAGCGCCCCCGGGTACTCCTACGAGCAGTACTTC. It translates to CASAPGYSYEQYF.

This chain links TRBV7-2 with TRBJ2-7; TRBD2 matches at 8 bases. V lost 3 bases, J lost 6 bases, and 22 bases stayed unmatched. The CDR3 totals 19 residues. CDR1 and CDR2 (germline): SGHTA, FQGNSA. The CDR3 nucleotides read TGTGCCAGCAGCTTCCTTAGCGGGACGAATCCCGAAGGAGCACCCGAGCAGTACTTC. It encodes CASSFLSGTNPEGAPEQYF. Full variable domain (rest looked up from reference TRBV7-2 and TRBJ2-7): GAGVSQSPSNKVTEKGKDVELRCDPISGHTALYWYRQSLGQGLEFLIYFQGNSAPDKSGLPSDRFSAERTGGSVSTLTIQRTQQEDSAVYLCASSFLSGTNPEGAPEQYFGPGTRLTVT.

V is TRBV7-8 and J is TRBJ2-7, with D possibly matching TRBD1 (6 bases). With 6 bases removed from V and 7 bases from J, the gap between germline ends came to 28 bases. This CDR3 has 17 residues. From germline, CDR1 is SGHVS and CDR2 FQNEAQ. The CDR3 here is CASRQTRKRTDPGEQYF. CDR3 nucleotides: TGTGCCAGCAGACAAACAAGAAAAAGGACAGATCCTGGGGAGCAGTACTTC.

V gene TRBV6-1 combines with J gene TRBJ1-6; a weak D match, TRBD1 (5 bases). Germline assignment: CDR1 MNHNS and CDR2 SASEGT. CDR3 length: 15 residues. V lost 3 bases to trimming and J lost 8 bases, with 14 bases between them. The CDR3 sequence is CASSDGRGWDSPLHF. CDR3 in DNA: TGTGCCAGCAGTGATGGTAGGGGATGGGATTCACCCCTCCACTTT.

The chain combines TRBV27 with TRBJ1-5; D is unclear. V lost 10 bases to trimming and J lost 6 bases, with 16 bases between them. Germline lookup yields CDR1 MNHEY and CDR2 SMNVEV (reference sequence). The CDR3 consists of 13 residues. Here the CDR3 DNA reads TGTGCCACCCGAGGGCTCCCGGGTCAGCCCCAGCATTTT. Encoded protein: CATRGLPGQPQHF.

This clone was counted ten times or more. The chain uses TRBV6-5 and TRBJ2-7, with D possibly matching TRBD1 (5 bases). This CDR3 has 14 residues. Germline CDR1 MNHEY, CDR2 SVGAGI. V was pared by 6 bases and J by 0 bases, with 12 bases between. In DNA form, the CDR3 reads TGTGCCAGCAGCCGCCAGGACATCTCCTACGAGCAGTACTTC. Amino acid sequence: CASSRQDISYEQYF.

The chain links TRBV9 to TRBJ1-2, with 7 bases that match TRBD1. Per germline, CDR1 SGDLS and CDR2 YYNGEE. Trimming removed 4 bases from V and 4 bases from J; junction bases left unmatched: 4. The CDR3 loop spans 13 amino acids. The CDR3 nucleotides read TGTGCCAGCAGCCTAGGGGGCAGCTATGGCTACACCTTC. It yields the protein CASSLGGSYGYTF.

J is TRBJ2-3 and V is TRBV24-1; TRBD2 matches 7 bases. V shed 9 bases, J shed 0 bases, and the junction held 2 bases outside the gene matches. The CDR3 extends over 13 amino acids. Germline CDR1 and CDR2: KGHDR and SFDVKD. CDR3 sequence reads: CATGEGSTDTQYF. The CDR3 DNA reads TGTGCCACCGGGGAGGGCAGCACAGATACGCAGTATTTT.

The V call is TRBV2, the J call TRBJ2-1, with 10 bases lining up with TRBD2. V trimming: 3 bases; J trimming: 6 bases; junction bases outside the gene matches: 2. The CDR3 runs to 14 residues. Per germline, CDR1 SNHLY and CDR2 FYNNEI. The CDR3 sequence is CASSEGLATNEQFF. The CDR3, as DNA: TGTGCCAGCAGTGAGGGACTAGCGACCAATGAGCAGTTCTTC.

The genes are TRBV7-2 and TRBJ2-5, with 12 bases aligning to TRBD1. The CDR3 contains 17 residues. V lost 1 base to trimming and J lost 2 bases; unmatched junction nucleotides: 5. CDR1 is SGHTA, CDR2 FQGNSA, per germline. CDR3 in DNA: TGTGCCAGCAGCTTAGGGGGGACAGGGGGCCTTCAAGAGACCCAGTACTTC. Protein: CASSLGGTGGLQETQYF.

This clone was detected once. The chain employs TRBV5-1 and TRBJ2-2, with unresolved D. The ends were cut back, 0 bases at V and 2 bases at J, with 5 bases in the middle. The CDR3 covers 14 residues. Germline V CDR1 and CDR2: SGHRS, YFSETQ. CDR3 protein: CASSLVVNTGELFF. The CDR3 region has the DNA TGCGCCAGCAGCTTGGTCGTTAACACCGGGGAGCTGTTTTTT.

This chain joins TRBV18 and TRBJ2-7; TRBD2 matches 16 bases. There are 19 residues in the CDR3. CDR1 and CDR2 from the germline V gene are KGHSH and LQKENI. With 0 bases clipped from V and 0 bases from J, the junction kept 5 bases outside the gene matches. The CDR3 region has the DNA TGTGCCAGCTCACCACCGGGACTAGCGGGGGGGTCGACCTCCTACGAGCAGTACTTC. It translates to CASSPPGLAGGSTSYEQYF. Filled out from reference TRBV18 and TRBJ2-7, the complete variable domain reads NAGVMQNPRHLVRRRGQEARLRCSPMKGHSHVYWYRQLPEEGLKFMVYLQKENIIDESGMPKERFSAEFPKEGPSILRIQQVVRGDSAAYFCASSPPGLAGGSTSYEQYFGPGTRLTVT.

The chain employs TRBV6-2 or TRBV6-3 and TRBJ2-7; 7 nucleotides align to TRBD1. V was clipped by 0 bases and J by 3 bases; unmatched bases: 5. The CDR3 loop spans 15 amino acids. Germline V CDR1 and CDR2: MNHEY, SVGEGT. Written as DNA, the CDR3 is TGTGCCAGCAGTTACTCTGTGACAGGGTACTACGAGCAGTACTTC. Residues: CASSYSVTGYYEQYF.

The V and J genes are TRBV24-1 and TRBJ2-2; D is perhaps TRBD2 (5 bases). This CDR3 contains 14 residues. Deletions cut 2 bases from V and 6 bases from J, with 9 bases between. Germline CDR1 is KGHDR and CDR2 is SFDVKD. The CDR3 protein is CATSDYPRAGELFF. CDR3 nucleotide sequence: TGTGCCACCAGTGATTACCCGCGGGCCGGGGAGCTGTTTTTT.

The chain has TRBV19 and TRBJ1-1; D may be TRBD1 (6 bases). The CDR3 loop spans 15 amino acids. The V gene's germline CDR1 is LNHDA and CDR2 SQIVND (reference sequence). V lost 4 bases and J lost 1, with 13 bases in between. CDR3 bases: TGTGCCAGTAGTACACAACAGGGTGGGAACACTGAAGCTTTCTTT. Its protein is CASSTQQGGNTEAFF.

The chain combines TRBV3-1 (or the pseudogene TRBV3-2) with TRBJ2-5; no clear D. Germline V CDR1 and CDR2: LGHDT, YNNKEL (reference sequence). The V and J ends lost 0 bases and 2 bases respectively, with 4 bases between them. This CDR3 comprises 13 residues. CDR3 protein: CASSQDPQETQYF. CDR3 nucleotides: TGTGCCAGCAGCCAAGACCCTCAAGAGACCCAGTACTTC.

The chain recombines TRBV6-5 with TRBJ2-1; TRBD1 matches at 8 bases. This CDR3 has 13 amino acids. With 6 bases clipped from V and 7 bases from J, the junction kept 5 bases outside the gene matches. CDR1 and CDR2 from the germline V gene are MNHEY and SVGAGI. The chain's CDR3 is CASSRQGSNEQFF. The CDR3 DNA sequence: TGTGCCAGCAGCAGACAGGGGAGTAATGAGCAGTTCTTC.

V gene TRBV6-6 combines with J gene TRBJ2-7, with 10 bases identical to TRBD1. The germline V gene has CDR1 MNHNY and CDR2 SVGAGI (reference sequence). This CDR3 is built from 16 residues. V trimming: 4 bases; J trimming: 5 bases; junction bases outside the gene matches: 11. The CDR3: CASSSGGQGRSNEQYF. CDR3 coding DNA: TGTGCCAGCAGTTCGGGGGGACAGGGGAGAAGCAACGAGCAGTACTTC.

V gene TRBV29-1 combines with J gene TRBJ1-1; perhaps TRBD1 as D (6 bases). V lost 7 bases to trimming and J lost 1 base, with 19 bases between them. The CDR3 contains 15 residues. Germline CDR1 reads SQVTM; CDR2 reads ANQGSEA. The CDR3: CSAIIPGHPNTEAFF. CDR3 DNA: TGCAGCGCCATAATCCCGGGACACCCGAACACTGAAGCTTTCTTT. The whole variable domain, filled in from reference TRBV29-1 and TRBJ1-1, reads SAVISQKPSRDICQRGTSLTIQCQVDSQVTMMFWYRQQPGQSLTLIATANQGSEATYESGFVIDKFPISRPNLTFSTLTVSNMSPEDSSIYLCSAIIPGHPNTEAFFGQGTRLTVV.

V usage is TRBV4-2 and J usage is TRBJ1-5, with D maybe TRBD1 (5 bases). Germline loops: CDR1 LGHNA, CDR2 YNFKEQ. CDR3 length: 16 residues. With 0 bases removed from V and 2 bases from J, the gap between germline ends came to 11 bases. The CDR3 DNA follows: TGTGCCAGCAGCCAAGATCTTGGGGGGGGCAATCAGCCCCAGCATTTT. As protein: CASSQDLGGGNQPQHF.

The chain is built from TRBV5-8 and TRBJ1-2, with D possibly being TRBD1 (5 bases). The germline V gene encodes CDR1 SGHTS and CDR2 YDEGEE. Trimming cost V 4 bases and J 4 bases, with 17 bases left between them. CDR3 length: 15 residues. The CDR3 nucleotides are TGTGCCAGCAGCCCTGTCGATAGGGGTACCTATGGCTACACCTTC. As protein: CASSPVDRGTYGYTF.

This chain uses TRBV28 with TRBJ1-2, with 8 bases aligning to TRBD1. J was trimmed by 6 bases and V by 2 bases; bases with no gene match: 8. Germline CDR1 is MDHEN and CDR2 is SYDVKM. This CDR3 comprises 15 residues. The CDR3 spells CASSLTTGTGHGYTF. The DNA of the CDR3 is TGTGCCAGCAGTTTAACCACGGGGACAGGACATGGCTACACCTTC.

There are many counts of this clone. The J gene is TRBJ2-1, the V gene TRBV9, with 8 bases lining up with TRBD2. The CDR3 has 14 residues. Trimming took 3 bases from V and 8 from J; bases not matched to a gene: 7. Germline CDR1 and CDR2: SGDLS and YYNGEE. The CDR3 nucleotides are TGTGCCAGCAGCGAACTAGGACTAGCCCATGAGCAGTTCTTC. It yields the protein CASSELGLAHEQFF.

This clone has more than one count but fewer than ten. The chain couples TRBV5-1 to TRBJ2-7; no clear D gene. This CDR3 region has 14 residues. Trimming cost V 0 bases and J 5 bases, with 12 bases left between them. Germline CDR1 SGHRS, CDR2 YFSETQ. In nucleotides, the CDR3 is TGCGCCAGCAGCTTGGGGCCGGGTTCCCACGAGCAGTACTTC. Its protein is CASSLGPGSHEQYF.

The genes are TRBV9 and TRBJ2-7; D call uncertain. The CDR3 runs to 14 residues. Germline CDR1 reads SGDLS; CDR2 reads YYNGEE. V shed 0 bases and J shed 7 bases, with 14 bases lying between them. CDR3 protein: CASSVGQVGGEQYF. DNA for the CDR3: TGTGCCAGCAGCGTAGGGCAGGTTGGTGGGGAGCAGTACTTC.

The rearrangement links TRBV9 to TRBJ2-7; D unresolved. The V end was cut by 0 bases, the J end by 2 bases, with 9 bases between. The CDR3 spans 14 residues. Germline V gene data show CDR1 as SGDLS and CDR2 as YYNGEE. CDR3 nucleotide sequence: TGTGCCAGCAGCGTAGATTACGGTCCCTACGAGCAGTACTTC. Translating gives CASSVDYGPYEQYF. The full variable domain, completed using reference TRBV9 and TRBJ2-7, is DSGVTQTPKHLITATGQRVTLRCSPRSGDLSVYWYQQSLDQGLQFLIQYYNGEERAKGNILERFSAQQFPDLHSELNLSSLELGDSALYFCASSVDYGPYEQYFGPGTRLTVT.

The chain has TRBV2 and TRBJ1-1; no firm D call. Germline V gene data show CDR1 as SNHLY and CDR2 as FYNNEI. With 8 bases removed from V and 1 base from J, the gap between germline ends came to 11 bases. The CDR3 is 13 amino acids. CDR3 sequence reads: CASGRGPNTEAFF. The CDR3, as DNA: TGTGCCAGCGGTCGAGGGCCGAACACTGAAGCTTTCTTT.

This clone appeared once. The CDR3 DNA reads as TGCGCCAGCAGCCCAGGACAGGGGTACTCACCCCTCCACTTT. Translating it yields CASSPGQGYSPLHF. The V call is TRBV4-3, the J call TRBJ1-6, with 9 bases identical to TRBD1. Germline loops: CDR1 LGHNA, CDR2 YSLEER. V shed 4 bases, J shed 10 bases, and the junction held 5 bases outside the gene matches. The CDR3 sequence is 14 residues long.